The entry below describes one T cell receptor (beta chain). With V trimmed by 4 bases and J by 4 bases, 6 bases remained unmatched. This CDR3 is 14 amino acids long. CDR1 SGHNT and CDR2 YYREEE come from the germline V gene (reference sequence). Several immunoSEQ plates held equal portions of the genomic DNA taken from each subset. Only in-frame clones appear in the TCRdb table, and some are missing; sequencing was by immunoSEQ multiplex PCR. The sample consists of around 2.1 million clones, roughly 95% of them appearing once. This sample was taken from a study of shared clonotypes between healthy human individuals.

The sequenced sample was naive CD4+ T cells sorted from blood. The subset here: CD45RA+ positively selected. This TCR was recovered from a man aged 18 to 30 in good health. V and J are TRBV5-4 and TRBJ2-7; 9 nucleotides align to TRBD1. The CDR3 sequence is CASSVRQGDYEQYF. The CDR3, as DNA: TGTGCCAGCAGCGTGAGACAGGGGGATTACGAGCAGTACTTC.